What follows are 3 T cell receptor beta chains derived from one specimen sequenced in a study of T-cell memory formation after mild COVID-19. TCRdb called the 5' RACE reads again in MiXCR, with one record for every CDR3 protein. The table records 140,000 or so distinct CDR3 sequences, 13% to 15% of them present only once. The sample comprised PBMCs or a T cell subset sorted from them (not recorded which). These receptors originate from an adult woman who had mild COVID-19 (a few samples of this study predate the infection). Cell type and time point are not known.

CDR3 amino acids: CASSPEPGLVTNEQFF. The CDR3 region has the DNA TGCGCCAGCAGCCCGGAACCGGGACTAGTCACCAATGAGCAGTTCTTC. The genes are TRBV4-1 and TRBJ2-1; 8 bases fit TRBD2. This CDR3 is 16 amino acids long. Germline CDR1 reads MGHRA; CDR2 reads YSYEKL. J gave up 6 bases and V 4 bases, and 11 bases lay outside the gene matches.

CDR3 sequence (DNA): TGTGCCAGCGTCCACAGGGGCGGTGGGGAGCTGTTTTTT. This gives the protein CASVHRGGGELFF. The chain has TRBV21-1 and TRBJ2-2; the D call TRBD1 from the table was never checked on the DNA. TRBV21-1 is an annotated pseudogene. This CDR3 has 13 amino acids.

The chain uses TRBV4-1 and TRBJ1-1; D might be TRBD1 (5 bases). V was shortened by 1 base and J by 3 bases, with 12 bases between the two germline ends. CDR1 MGHRA and CDR2 YSYEKL come from the germline V gene. The CDR3 loop spans 15 amino acids. CDR3 loop: CASSQGAGTHTEAFF. The CDR3 DNA sequence: TGCGCCAGCAGCCAAGGGGCAGGGACCCACACTGAAGCTTTCTTT.